A single sample gave rise to the 5 T cell receptor beta chains below, sequenced in a study of blood T cells in healthy people across ages. For the second PCR, which ran for roughly 6 to 12 cycles, a sample-barcoded 5' primer and a J-beta primer mix were used. TCRdb redid the calling of the 5' RACE reads with MiXCR, one entry per CDR3 protein. The sample has some 1.7 million distinct CDR3 sequences; 25% to 30% are singletons. Sequenced: blood. The receptors here all came from a woman younger than 45 in good health.

This clonotype was observed many times. The rearrangement uses TRBV7-2 and TRBJ1-2; D perhaps matches TRBD1 (6 bases). This CDR3 is 16 amino acids long. The germline V gene encodes CDR1 SGHTA and CDR2 FQGNSA. Trimming took off 3 bases at V and 4 bases at J, with 18 bases between the two ends. The CDR3 sequence is CASSFLLTGKSYGYTF. DNA of the CDR3: TGTGCCAGCAGCTTCCTCCTGACAGGCAAGAGCTATGGCTACACCTTC.

The chain combines TRBV12-3 or TRBV12-4 with TRBJ1-5; TRBD1 is a possible D gene (6 bases). The CDR3 spans 15 residues. V was cut by 3 bases and J by 3 bases, with 12 bases left in between. The CDR3 DNA reads as TGTGCCAGCAGTTTGGGGGCCCTCACCAATCAGCCCCAGCATTTT. The encoded protein is CASSLGALTNQPQHF.

The chain links TRBV4-2 to TRBJ2-3; 7 bases are a match to TRBD1. The J segment lost 5 bases and the V segment lost 3 bases, leaving 8 bases of the junction unmatched. CDR3 size: 15 residues. Germline lookup yields CDR1 LGHNA and CDR2 YNFKEQ. The CDR3 spells CASSQQTGTRDTQYF. CDR3 sequence (DNA): TGTGCCAGCAGCCAGCAGACAGGGACAAGAGATACGCAGTATTTT.

This clonotype was detected only once. This chain links TRBV24-1 with TRBJ2-2, with unresolved D. The length of the CDR3 is 13 residues. The germline V gene has CDR1 KGHDR and CDR2 SFDVKD. Trimming shortened V by 3 bases and J by 3 bases, and 4 bases separated the two germline ends. The CDR3 sequence is CATSDPHTGELFF. CDR3 bases: TGTGCCACCAGTGATCCTCACACCGGGGAGCTGTTTTTT.

This clonotype was detected only a few times. V and J are TRBV4-1 and TRBJ1-3; possible D gene TRBD1, 5 bases. Germline CDR1 MGHRA, CDR2 YSYEKL. V lost 4 bases and J lost 4, with 14 bases in between. CDR3 length equals 15 residues. CDR3 sequence reads: CASSPLGGPGNTIYF. In DNA, the CDR3 is TGCGCCAGCAGCCCCCTCGGGGGTCCGGGAAACACCATATATTTT.